Listed here are 27 T cell receptor beta chains from one sample, sequenced in a study of blood T cell repertoires in COVID-19. The table came from immunoSEQ multiplex PCR; TCRdb's copy has only in-frame clones and leaves some out. The sample consists of roughly 280,000 clones, about 88% of them appearing once. Sample: PBMCs or T cells enriched from blood (not recorded which). These receptors came from a woman in her 50s who had recovered from COVID-19.

This clone was recorded once. V usage is TRBV3-1 (or the pseudogene TRBV3-2) and J usage is TRBJ2-6; D is possibly TRBD1 (6 bases). CDR1 LGHDT and CDR2 YNNKEL come from the germline V gene (reference sequence). The V end lost 2 bases, the J end lost 7 bases, and 18 bases lay between the germline ends. The CDR3 loop spans 17 amino acids. In nucleotides, the CDR3 is TGTGCCAGCAGCCAAAAAGCAGGGGTCTTAGGTGCCAACGTCCTGACTTTC. It yields the protein CASSQKAGVLGANVLTF.

The chain combines TRBV7-2 with TRBJ2-5; 7 nucleotides match TRBD1. Germline V CDR1 and CDR2: SGHTA, FQGNSA. The CDR3 is made up of 14 amino acids. J lost 1 base, V lost 5 bases, and 4 bases had no gene match. This CDR3 reads CASSATGVQETQYF. DNA of the CDR3: TGTGCCAGCAGCGCTACAGGGGTCCAAGAGACCCAGTACTTC.

The rearrangement joins TRBV10-1 to TRBJ2-7; the match to TRBD1 covers 7 bases. After removal of 0 bases from V and 2 bases from J, the junction contained 13 bases not matched to a gene. There are 18 residues in the CDR3. Per the germline V gene, CDR1 is WNHNN and CDR2 is SYGVQD (reference sequence). CDR3 nucleotide sequence: TGCGCCAGCAGTGAGTCCCGGCCGACAGGGTGCGACCCCTACGAGCAGTACTTC. This translates into CASSESRPTGCDPYEQYF.

CDR3 nucleotide sequence: TGTGCCAGCAGCGTAGCCCCGGGACAGGGGGTGTACGAGCAGTACTTC. This gives the protein CASSVAPGQGVYEQYF. This chain joins TRBV9 and TRBJ2-7; 11 bases match TRBD1. The ends lost 0 bases at V and 4 bases at J; junction bases unmatched: 6. The germline gives CDR1 SGDLS, CDR2 YYNGEE. There are 16 residues in the CDR3.

CDR3 DNA sequence: TGTGCCAGCAGTCCCGGGACAGTCGCCTCCTACGAGCAGTACTTC. It is translated as CASSPGTVASYEQYF. The gene calls are TRBV6-5 and TRBJ2-7; 7 nucleotides match TRBD1. Trimming cost V 5 bases and J 0 bases; bases outside gene matches: 7. This CDR3 is 15 amino acids long. Germline V CDR1 and CDR2: MNHEY, SVGAGI.

The gene calls are TRBV7-2 and TRBJ1-2; 10 bases align to TRBD1. There are 17 residues in the CDR3. After removal of 1 base from V and 6 bases from J, the junction contained 11 bases not matched to a gene. Germline loops: CDR1 SGHTA, CDR2 FQGNSA. CDR3 DNA: TGTGCCAGCAGCTTAGTTAGGACAGGGGGTCAATTGCATGGCTACACCTTC. Its protein is CASSLVRTGGQLHGYTF.

The chain joins TRBV5-1 to TRBJ2-1; TRBD2 matches 10 bases. CDR3 size: 16 residues. Germline lookup yields CDR1 SGHRS and CDR2 YFSETQ. J gave up 5 bases and V 4 bases, and 9 bases lay outside the gene matches. The CDR3 coding sequence is TGCGCCAGCAGCGCACCGCTAGCGGGAGCCCACAATGAGCAGTTCTTC. It is translated as CASSAPLAGAHNEQFF.

This clone was seen a few times. The genes are TRBV19 and TRBJ2-1; 7 bases match TRBD2. Germline V CDR1 and CDR2: LNHDA, SQIVND (reference sequence). CDR3 length: 16 amino acids. V trimming: 6 bases; J trimming: 5 bases; junction bases outside the gene matches: 13. The CDR3 region has the DNA TGTGCCAGTAGGCAACGGGGGGATATCTGGAACAATGAGCAGTTCTTC. It encodes CASRQRGDIWNNEQFF.

Comment on this clone: The same CDR3 arises from other DNA sequences in this sample as well. This chain joins TRBV28 and TRBJ2-7; 8 nucleotides align to TRBD2. This CDR3 has 15 residues. V shed 6 bases, J shed 0 bases, and the junction held 7 bases outside the gene matches. Germline loops: CDR1 MDHEN, CDR2 SYDVKM. CDR3 residues: CASSTTSGSSYEQYF. Written as DNA, the CDR3 is TGTGCCAGCAGCACTACTAGCGGAAGCTCCTACGAGCAGTACTTC.

V gene TRBV27 combines with J gene TRBJ1-2, with TRBD1 identical over 8 bases. CDR1 is MNHEY, CDR2 SMNVEV, per germline (reference sequence). V gave up 8 bases and J gave up 3 bases; unmatched junction bases: 14. The CDR3 extends over 16 amino acids. CDR3 sequence reads: CASSTRGQAQYYGYTF. The CDR3 bases are TGTGCCAGCTCCACTAGGGGACAGGCACAATACTATGGCTACACCTTC.

Written as DNA, the CDR3 is TGTGCCAGCAGCTTGGGGCAGTTCGACTATGGCTACACCTTC. Protein: CASSLGQFDYGYTF. V usage is TRBV7-9 and J usage is TRBJ1-2; possibly TRBD1 for D (5 bases). This CDR3 has 14 residues. CDR1 and CDR2 from the germline V gene are SEHNR and FQNEAQ (reference sequence). The V end lost 3 bases, the J end lost 3 bases, and 11 bases lay between the germline ends.

The chain recombines TRBV9 with TRBJ2-3, with a weak D call TRBD1 (6 bases). The germline V and J ends were trimmed by 1 base and 5 bases, with 14 bases remaining between them. The germline V gene has CDR1 SGDLS and CDR2 YYNGEE. This CDR3 has 15 amino acids. CDR3 nucleotides: TGTGCCAGCAGCGTACTGTCAGGGGCGGGAGATACGCAGTATTTT. It is translated as CASSVLSGAGDTQYF.

V usage is TRBV10-3 and J usage is TRBJ1-1, with 7 nucleotides matching TRBD1. After removal of 2 bases from V and 5 bases from J, the junction contained 8 bases not matched to a gene. The germline CDR1 and CDR2 sequences are ENHRY and SYGVKD. The CDR3 has 15 amino acids. The CDR3 region has the DNA TGTGCCATCAGTGAGCAAGGAGACAGGGTTACTGAAGCTTTCTTT. It translates to CAISEQGDRVTEAFF.

The rearrangement uses TRBV28 and TRBJ1-4; 11 nucleotides agree with TRBD1. The CDR3 runs to 15 residues. Germline V gene data show CDR1 as MDHEN and CDR2 as SYDVKM. J lost 7 bases, V lost 2 bases, and 3 bases had no gene match. In nucleotides, the CDR3 is TGTGCCAGCAGTTTAGGACAGGGGGCGGTTGAAAAACTGTTTTTT. Translating it yields CASSLGQGAVEKLFF.

This sequence joins TRBV4-1 and TRBJ1-5; maybe TRBD1 (6 bases). The CDR3 is made up of 17 amino acids. Germline V gene data show CDR1 as MGHRA and CDR2 as YSYEKL. V was shortened by 1 base and J by 7 bases, with 20 bases between the two germline ends. The CDR3 DNA reads as TGCGCCAGCAGCCAAGGCCGCGGGGGCCGCCGGGAACAGCCCCAGCATTTT. Translating gives CASSQGRGGRREQPQHF.

V and J are TRBV7-2 and TRBJ1-2, with a possible D match to TRBD1 (5 bases). This CDR3 spans 13 amino acids. V was trimmed by 1 base and J by 4 bases, leaving 7 bases between them. Germline-derived CDR1 and CDR2 are SGHTA and FQGNSA. CDR3 residues: CASSLVQGYGYTF. The CDR3 DNA sequence: TGTGCCAGCAGCTTAGTGCAGGGCTATGGCTACACCTTC.

The chain uses TRBV18 and TRBJ1-3; 11 nucleotides agree with TRBD1. The junction had 5 bases not matched to a gene; V was cut back by 3 bases and J by 1 base. Germline V CDR1 and CDR2: KGHSH, LQKENI. The CDR3 consists of 17 residues. CDR3 sequence: CASSPTDRGRSGNTIYF. CDR3 sequence (DNA): TGTGCCAGCTCACCTACGGACAGGGGGCGGTCTGGAAACACCATATATTTT.

V gene TRBV19 combines with J gene TRBJ1-1, with TRBD1 matching 9 bases. Germline V gene lookup returns CDR1 LNHDA and CDR2 SQIVND (reference sequence). Losses at the gene ends were 10 bases for V and 4 bases for J; bases not matched to a gene: 22. The length of the CDR3 is 18 residues. CDR3 nucleotide sequence: TGTGCCACCAATCGACCAAAGCGTGGACAGGGGTTCGGCACTGAAGCTTTCTTT. Its translation is CATNRPKRGQGFGTEAFF. The full variable domain, completed using reference TRBV19 and TRBJ1-1, is DGGITQSPKYLFRKEGQNVTLSCEQNLNHDAMYWYRQDPGQGLRLIYYSQIVNDFQKGDIAEGYSVSREKKESFPLTVTSAQKNPTAFYLCATNRPKRGQGFGTEAFFGQGTRLTVV.

This sequence joins TRBV5-4 and TRBJ2-3; the match to TRBD2 covers 13 bases. Germline CDR1 reads SGHNT; CDR2 reads YYREEE (reference sequence). This CDR3 comprises 17 residues. Trimming cost V 4 bases and J 0 bases; bases outside gene matches: 5. DNA for the CDR3: TGTGCCAGCAGCCCGGGGACTAGCGGGACTAGCACAGATACGCAGTATTTT. This codes for CASSPGTSGTSTDTQYF.

V usage is TRBV30 and J usage is TRBJ2-1; 10 nucleotides align to TRBD1. Germline V gene data show CDR1 as GTSNPN and CDR2 as SVGIG (reference sequence). CDR3 length equals 15 residues. After removal of 4 bases from V and 6 bases from J, the junction contained 9 bases not matched to a gene. The CDR3 DNA sequence: TGTGCCTGGACCCCACAGGGGACAGGGGTCAATGAGCAGTTCTTC. Protein: CAWTPQGTGVNEQFF.

V is TRBV19 and J is TRBJ2-7; 7 nucleotides line up with TRBD2. Germline-derived CDR1 and CDR2 are LNHDA and SQIVND (reference sequence). The CDR3 is 15 amino acids. V dropped 3 bases and J dropped 2; count of bases not matched to a gene: 7. The CDR3 nucleotides read TGTGCCAGTAGTATCATCGGCGGGAGAACCTACGAGCAGTACTTC. Its translation: CASSIIGGRTYEQYF. Together with reference TRBV19 and TRBJ2-7, the CDR3 gives the full variable domain: DGGITQSPKYLFRKEGQNVTLSCEQNLNHDAMYWYRQDPGQGLRLIYYSQIVNDFQKGDIAEGYSVSREKKESFPLTVTSAQKNPTAFYLCASSIIGGRTYEQYFGPGTRLTVT.

The chain is built from TRBV7-2 and TRBJ2-1, with a weak D call TRBD2 (6 bases). With 5 bases removed from V and 8 bases from J, the gap between germline ends came to 28 bases. The V gene's germline CDR1 is SGHTA and CDR2 FQGNSA. CDR3 length equals 18 residues. The chain's CDR3 is CASSLTRFGGFSFYEQFF. CDR3 nucleotide sequence: TGTGCCAGCAGCCTCACTCGATTCGGGGGTTTCTCCTTTTATGAGCAGTTCTTC.

J is TRBJ2-1 and V is TRBV6-5; 10 nucleotides match TRBD2. This CDR3 contains 16 residues. With V trimmed by 4 bases and J by 5 bases, 8 bases remained unmatched. The germline gives CDR1 MNHEY, CDR2 SVGAGI. The CDR3 protein is CASSSLGTSENNEQFF. The DNA for the CDR3 is TGTGCCAGCAGTTCCCTCGGGACTAGCGAAAACAATGAGCAGTTCTTC.

This chain uses TRBV28 with TRBJ2-1; TRBD1 aligns across 10 bases. The germline V gene has CDR1 MDHEN and CDR2 SYDVKM. The CDR3 has 17 amino acids. Germline trimming cut 3 bases from V and 7 bases from J; bases unmatched to any gene: 12. For the CDR3, the DNA is TGTGCCAGCAGTTTTTATCTGGTGGGACAGGGGTTGAATGAGCAGTTCTTC. This sequence encodes CASSFYLVGQGLNEQFF.

This clone appeared once. CDR3 bases: TGTGCCAGCAGCCCCAGGGGAAGAGGAAATTCACCCCTCCACTTT. It yields the protein CASSPRGRGNSPLHF. This chain links TRBV4-2 with TRBJ1-6; D is possibly TRBD1 (6 bases). There are 15 residues in the CDR3. Germline V gene lookup returns CDR1 LGHNA and CDR2 YNFKEQ. Trimming cost V 4 bases and J 7 bases, with 14 bases left between them.

This rearrangement joins TRBV3-1 (or the pseudogene TRBV3-2) to TRBJ2-1; 7 nucleotides align to TRBD2. V shed 5 bases, J shed 1 base, and the junction held 8 bases outside the gene matches. This CDR3 has 16 amino acids. CDR1 LGHDT and CDR2 YNNKEL come from the germline V gene (reference sequence). CDR3 residues: CASSKIAGGSYNEQFF. The CDR3 coding sequence is TGTGCCAGCAGCAAAATAGCGGGTGGGTCCTACAATGAGCAGTTCTTC.

J is TRBJ2-5 and V is TRBV28; a weak D match, TRBD2 (5 bases). Trimming stripped 6 bases from V and 3 bases from J, with 17 bases between. This CDR3 spans 15 amino acids. The V gene's germline CDR1 is MDHEN and CDR2 SYDVKM. The DNA of the CDR3 is TGTGCCAGCAGCCCAGAGAGGGCTAGGGAAGAGACCCAGTACTTC. Its protein product is CASSPERAREETQYF.